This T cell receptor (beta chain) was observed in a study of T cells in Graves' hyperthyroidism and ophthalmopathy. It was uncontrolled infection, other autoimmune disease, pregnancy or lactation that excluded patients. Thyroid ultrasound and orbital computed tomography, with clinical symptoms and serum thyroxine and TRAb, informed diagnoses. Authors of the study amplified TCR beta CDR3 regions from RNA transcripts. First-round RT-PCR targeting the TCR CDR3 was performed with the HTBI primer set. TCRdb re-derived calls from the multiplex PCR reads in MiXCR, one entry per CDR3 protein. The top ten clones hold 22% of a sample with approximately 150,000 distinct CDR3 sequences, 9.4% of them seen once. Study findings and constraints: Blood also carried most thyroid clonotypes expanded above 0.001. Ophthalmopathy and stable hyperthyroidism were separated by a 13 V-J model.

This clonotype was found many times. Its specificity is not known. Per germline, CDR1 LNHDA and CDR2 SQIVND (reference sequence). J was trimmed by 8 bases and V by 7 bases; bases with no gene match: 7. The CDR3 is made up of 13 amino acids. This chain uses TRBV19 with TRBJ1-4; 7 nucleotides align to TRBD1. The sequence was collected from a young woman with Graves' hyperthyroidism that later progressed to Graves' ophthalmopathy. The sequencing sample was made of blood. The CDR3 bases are TGTGCCAGTACCTTACAGGGGTACGAAAAACTGTTTTTT. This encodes CASTLQGYEKLFF. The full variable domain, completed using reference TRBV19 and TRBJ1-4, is DGGITQSPKYLFRKEGQNVTLSCEQNLNHDAMYWYRQDPGQGLRLIYYSQIVNDFQKGDIAEGYSVSREKKESFPLTVTSAQKNPTAFYLCASTLQGYEKLFFGSGTQLSVL.